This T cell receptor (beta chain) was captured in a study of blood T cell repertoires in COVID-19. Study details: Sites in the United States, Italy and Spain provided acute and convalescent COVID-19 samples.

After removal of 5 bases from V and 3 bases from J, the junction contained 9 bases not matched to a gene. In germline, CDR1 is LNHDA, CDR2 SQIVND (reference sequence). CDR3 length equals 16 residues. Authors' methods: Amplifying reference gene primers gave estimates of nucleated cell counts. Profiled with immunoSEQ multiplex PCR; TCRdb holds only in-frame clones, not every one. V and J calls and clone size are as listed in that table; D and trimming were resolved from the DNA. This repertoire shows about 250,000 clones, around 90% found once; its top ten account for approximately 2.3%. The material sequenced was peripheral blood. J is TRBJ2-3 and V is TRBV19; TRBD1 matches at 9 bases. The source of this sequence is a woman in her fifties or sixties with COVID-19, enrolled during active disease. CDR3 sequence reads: CASSGQGSRRTDTQYF. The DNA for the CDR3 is TGTGCCAGTAGTGGACAGGGGTCGCGCAGGACAGATACGCAGTATTTT.